The T cell receptor (beta chain) under discussion was sequenced for a study of blood T cell repertoires in COVID-19. Study-level information: Both acute and convalescent COVID-19 samples were obtained from the United States, Italy and Spain.

Donors of Cohort 3 who recovered were those that had two negative PCRs, clearance, or symptom resolution. The V gene's germline CDR1 is KGHSH and CDR2 LQKENI. The CDR3 contains 15 residues. Trimming removed 3 bases at V and 0 bases at J, with 9 bases between. Per the authors' pipeline: How many nucleated cells were present was estimated from reference gene primer amplification. Clones were read by immunoSEQ multiplex PCR, and TCRdb kept only the in-frame ones, dropping some. D and trimming were read from the DNA, whereas the V and J calls and clone size are those reported in that table. The sample lists hundreds of thousands of clones, roughly 90% occurring once.

V is TRBV18 and J is TRBJ1-5; TRBD1 might be the D (6 bases). The receptor's source is a man aged 60 to 69 who had recovered from COVID-19. The sequenced material came from PBMCs or T cells enriched from blood (not recorded which). The CDR3 bases are TGTGCCAGCTCACCGGGACACAGTAGCAATCAGCCCCAGCATTTT. Its protein is CASSPGHSSNQPQHF.